Reported below is one T cell receptor (beta chain). It was within 2 weeks before study entry that exposed participants met a COVID-19 case. V shed 1 base and J shed 2 bases, with 11 bases lying between them. CDR1 and CDR2 (germline): MDHEN, SYDVKM. This CDR3 has 15 residues. The data derive from a study of blood T cell repertoires in COVID-19. Methods used by the authors: Amplified reference gene primers provided the basis for estimating nucleated cell counts. Repertoires were generated with immunoSEQ multiplex PCR, while TCRdb's copy carries only in-frame clones and drops some. The D gene and trimming were derived from the DNA, and the V and J assignments and clone size from that table. Found here are 350,000 to 500,000 clones, nearly 90% of them singletons; the top ten hold approximately 1.5%.

Sequenced: PBMCs or T cells enriched from blood (not recorded which). This sequence joins TRBV28 and TRBJ1-1; TRBD1 might be the D (6 bases). The source of this sequence is a woman between 18 and 29 years old who had been exposed to COVID-19. CDR3 nucleotide sequence: TGTGCCAGCAGTTTATATAGGACAGCCAACACTGAAGCTTTCTTT. As protein: CASSLYRTANTEAFF.